This record covers a single TCR beta chain. Its antigen is as yet unknown. This record comes from a study of shared clonotypes between healthy human individuals. General study points: Generation of non-shared clonotypes was less probable than generation of clonotypes shared by all four donors. Blood alone was sampled, and tissue repertoires likely differ.

Genomic DNA per cell subset filled all wells of several immunoSEQ plates. Generated by immunoSEQ multiplex PCR, the TCRdb table keeps only in-frame clones and is missing some. This sample carries approximately 640,000 clones, roughly 91% of them seen once, and the ten largest clones take less than 40%. CD8 memory merged CD45RO+ cells and CCR7-negative CD45RA+ TemRA cells into one population. This CDR3 is 13 amino acids long. Per the germline V gene, CDR1 is SGDLS and CDR2 is YYNGEE. The V end lost 3 bases, the J end lost 3 bases, and 6 bases lay between the germline ends. Sequenced material: memory CD8+ T cells from PBMCs. Subset denoted: CD45RO+ cells pooled with CCR7-negative TemRA cells. The chain uses TRBV9 and TRBJ2-2, with D unclear. This TCR derives from a man between 18 and 35 years old in good health. Some clones in this sample may be carry-over from other donors' samples. In DNA, the CDR3 is TGTGCCAGCAGCGCTCCCTACACCGGGGAGCTGTTTTTT. Amino acids: CASSAPYTGELFF.